This T cell receptor beta chain was recovered during a study of cytomegalovirus exposure and HLA in healthy donors. Looking at the study overall: A data release that came early held 75 million to 85 million unique TCRs from HLA-typed donors.

A word on this clone: Its antigen is unknown.

General study findings and limits: Other equally common chains were less clonally expanded than HLA-associated TCR beta chains, a later analysis showed. It was 164 TCR beta chains that were listed as cytomegalovirus-associated.

This CDR3 comprises 14 residues. Germline V gene data show CDR1 as SGHAT and CDR2 as FQNNGV. Trimming removed 5 bases from V and 4 bases from J, with 15 bases in between. A multiplex PCR was run with 60 Vbeta primers and 13 Jbeta primers. How the authors handled the data: Some 80 million unique TCR beta chains, 10 million to 14 million shared, were counted in a later analysis. Assay: immunoSEQ multiplex PCR; the TCRdb copy retains only in-frame clones and omits some. Clone size and V and J calls were adopted from that table, with D and trimming inferred from the DNA. The repertoire holds some 100,000 clones, with around three quarters as singletons.

V and J are TRBV11-2 and TRBJ2-7; perhaps TRBD2 as D (5 bases). Sample: PBMCs. The TCR originated in a female donor in good health and CMV-seropositive. The CDR3 region has the DNA TGTGCCAGCAGCCCGACTACCGTCCGGTACGAGCAGTACTTC. Translating gives CASSPTTVRYEQYF.